This T cell receptor (beta chain) appears in the sequencing data of a study of cytotoxic CD8 clonotypes in ibrutinib-treated CLL. Study-wide points: In sustained-remission versus progressing patients, sampling times differed. Clonality was elevated at ibrutinib response and had returned toward baseline at progression. T-cell clonality at baseline went above that of age-matched healthy donors and rose and fell with circulating CD8+ T-cell counts.

Deletions cut 4 bases from V and 3 bases from J, with 14 bases between. CDR1 SGHDT and CDR2 YYEEEE come from the germline V gene. The CDR3 is 14 residues long. The repertoire was sequenced with immunoSEQ multiplex PCR; TCRdb's copy has only in-frame clones and lacks some. The table shows approximately 40,000 clones, with about three quarters occurring only once. Approximately 2.2 micrograms of genomic DNA came from cryopreserved PBMCs for TCR beta libraries. As regards this clone: Its specificity is not known.

V is TRBV5-6 and J is TRBJ2-7; D may be TRBD1 (5 bases). This material consisted of PBMCs, taken at disease progression, from a patient treated with ibrutinib. The clonotype originates from a human donor with chronic lymphocytic leukemia. As DNA, the CDR3 is TGTGCCAGCAGCCCATGGGGCAGAAGCTACGAGCAGTACTTC. Its translation: CASSPWGRSYEQYF.